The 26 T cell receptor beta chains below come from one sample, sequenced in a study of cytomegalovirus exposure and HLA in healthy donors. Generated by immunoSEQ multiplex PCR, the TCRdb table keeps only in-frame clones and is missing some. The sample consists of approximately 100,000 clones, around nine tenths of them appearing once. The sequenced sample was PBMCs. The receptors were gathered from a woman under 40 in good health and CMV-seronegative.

The CDR3 reads CASSLRASSYNEQFF. As DNA, the CDR3 is TGTGCCAGCAGTTTGCGCGCAAGCTCCTACAATGAGCAGTTCTTC. The chain combines TRBV27 with TRBJ2-1; unclear D gene. Germline CDR1 MNHEY, CDR2 SMNVEV (reference sequence). This CDR3 comprises 15 residues. Deletions cut 3 bases from V and 0 bases from J, with 9 bases between.

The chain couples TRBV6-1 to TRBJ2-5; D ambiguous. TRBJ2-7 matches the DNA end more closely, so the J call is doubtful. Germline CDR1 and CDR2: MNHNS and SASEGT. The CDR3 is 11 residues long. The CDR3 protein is CAVSSYYEQYF. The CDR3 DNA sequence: TGTGCTGTTTCTTCCTACTACGAGCAGTACTTC.

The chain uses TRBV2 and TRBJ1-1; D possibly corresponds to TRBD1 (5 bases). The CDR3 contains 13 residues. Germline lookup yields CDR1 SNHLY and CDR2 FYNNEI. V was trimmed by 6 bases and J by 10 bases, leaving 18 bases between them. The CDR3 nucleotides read TGTGCCAGCAGCCTCGCGGGGGACTCCGGAGCTTTCTTT. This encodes CASSLAGDSGAFF.

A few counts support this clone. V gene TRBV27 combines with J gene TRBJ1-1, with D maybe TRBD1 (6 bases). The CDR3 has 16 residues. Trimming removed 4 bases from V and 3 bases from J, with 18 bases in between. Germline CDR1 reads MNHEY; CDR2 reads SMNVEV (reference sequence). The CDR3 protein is CASSSHPGRQDTEAFF. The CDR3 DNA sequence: TGTGCCAGCAGTTCACACCCAGGGAGACAGGACACTGAAGCTTTCTTT.

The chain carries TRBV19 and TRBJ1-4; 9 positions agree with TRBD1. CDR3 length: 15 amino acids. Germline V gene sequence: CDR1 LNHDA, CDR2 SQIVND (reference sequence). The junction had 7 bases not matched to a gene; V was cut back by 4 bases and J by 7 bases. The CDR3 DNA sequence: TGTGCCAGTAGTAGCTACAGGGGGCAAGGTGAAAAACTGTTTTTT. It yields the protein CASSSYRGQGEKLFF.

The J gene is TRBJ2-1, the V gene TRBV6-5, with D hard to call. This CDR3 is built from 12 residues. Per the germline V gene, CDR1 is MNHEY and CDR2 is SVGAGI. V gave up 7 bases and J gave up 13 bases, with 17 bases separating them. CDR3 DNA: TGTGCCAGCACTTCGAATAGTAATTTTCAGTTCTTC. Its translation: CASTSNSNFQFF.

The CDR3 DNA reads TGTGCCAGCAGCTTAAGCGGGCAGTACACTGAAGCTTTCTTT. Its translation is CASSLSGQYTEAFF. J is TRBJ1-1 and V is TRBV7-9; D is uncertain. V was pared by 2 bases and J by 3 bases, with 10 bases between. CDR3 size: 14 residues. Germline assignment: CDR1 SEHNR and CDR2 FQNEAQ (reference sequence).

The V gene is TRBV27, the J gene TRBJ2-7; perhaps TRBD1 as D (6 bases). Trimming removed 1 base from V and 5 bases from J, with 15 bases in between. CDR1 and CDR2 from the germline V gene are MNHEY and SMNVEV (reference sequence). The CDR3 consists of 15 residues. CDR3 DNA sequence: TGTGCCAGCAGTTTATGGGGCAGGGGAGAAGACGAGCAGTACTTC. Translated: CASSLWGRGEDEQYF.

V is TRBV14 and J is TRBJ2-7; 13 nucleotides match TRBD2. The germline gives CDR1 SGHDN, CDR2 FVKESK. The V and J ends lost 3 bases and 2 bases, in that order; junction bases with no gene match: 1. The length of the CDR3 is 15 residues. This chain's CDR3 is CASSQGLAGPYEQYF. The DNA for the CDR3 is TGTGCCAGCAGCCAGGGACTAGCGGGGCCCTACGAGCAGTACTTC.

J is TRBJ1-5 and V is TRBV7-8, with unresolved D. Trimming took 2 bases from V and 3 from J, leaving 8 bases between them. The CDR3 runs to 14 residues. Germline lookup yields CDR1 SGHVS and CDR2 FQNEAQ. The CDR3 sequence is CASSLPYDNQPQHF. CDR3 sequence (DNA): TGTGCCAGCAGCTTACCCTACGACAATCAGCCCCAGCATTTT.

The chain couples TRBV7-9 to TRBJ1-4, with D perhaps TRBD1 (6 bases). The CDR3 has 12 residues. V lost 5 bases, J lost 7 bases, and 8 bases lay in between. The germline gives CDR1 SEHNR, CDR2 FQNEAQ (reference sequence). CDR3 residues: CASSPQGEKLFF. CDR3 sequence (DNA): TGTGCCAGCAGCCCACAGGGTGAAAAACTGTTTTTT.

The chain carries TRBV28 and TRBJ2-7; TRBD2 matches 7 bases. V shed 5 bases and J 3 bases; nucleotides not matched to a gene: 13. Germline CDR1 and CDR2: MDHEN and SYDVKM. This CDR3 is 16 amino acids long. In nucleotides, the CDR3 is TGTGCCAGCAGTGCCCCCCTAAGCGGGACCCTCTACGAGCAGTACTTC. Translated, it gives CASSAPLSGTLYEQYF.

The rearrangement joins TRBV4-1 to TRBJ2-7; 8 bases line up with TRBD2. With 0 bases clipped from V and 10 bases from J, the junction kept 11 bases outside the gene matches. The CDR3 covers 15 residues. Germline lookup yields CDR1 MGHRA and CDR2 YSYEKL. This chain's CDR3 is CASSQEISGGGPQYF. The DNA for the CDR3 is TGCGCCAGCAGCCAAGAGATAAGCGGGGGAGGCCCTCAGTACTTC.

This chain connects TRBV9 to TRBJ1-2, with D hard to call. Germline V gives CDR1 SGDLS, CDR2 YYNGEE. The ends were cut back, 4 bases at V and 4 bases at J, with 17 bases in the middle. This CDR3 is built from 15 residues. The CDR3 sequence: CASSSQAREFYGYTF. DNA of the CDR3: TGTGCCAGCAGCTCCCAGGCCCGGGAGTTCTATGGCTACACCTTC.

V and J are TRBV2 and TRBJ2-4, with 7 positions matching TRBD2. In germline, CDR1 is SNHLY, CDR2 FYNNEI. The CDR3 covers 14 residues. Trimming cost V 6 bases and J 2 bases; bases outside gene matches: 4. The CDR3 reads CASRREVTKNIQYF. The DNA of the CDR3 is TGTGCCAGCAGACGGGAGGTGACCAAAAACATTCAGTACTTC.

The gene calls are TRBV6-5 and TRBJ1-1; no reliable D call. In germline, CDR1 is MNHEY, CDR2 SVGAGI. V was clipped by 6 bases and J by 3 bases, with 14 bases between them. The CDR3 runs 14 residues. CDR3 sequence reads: CASSRRHPDTEAFF. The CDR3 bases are TGTGCCAGCAGCCGACGACATCCCGACACTGAAGCTTTCTTT.

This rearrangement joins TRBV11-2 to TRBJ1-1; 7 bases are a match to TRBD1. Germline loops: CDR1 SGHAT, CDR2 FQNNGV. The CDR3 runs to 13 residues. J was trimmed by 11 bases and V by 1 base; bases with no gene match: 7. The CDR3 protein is CASSLGGTARAFF. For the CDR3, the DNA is TGTGCCAGCAGCTTAGGCGGGACAGCAAGGGCTTTCTTT.

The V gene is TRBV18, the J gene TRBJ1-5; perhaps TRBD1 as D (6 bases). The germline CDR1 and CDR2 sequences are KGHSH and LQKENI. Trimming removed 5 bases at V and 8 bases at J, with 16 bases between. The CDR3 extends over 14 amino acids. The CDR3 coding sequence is TGTGCCAGCTCAGCAAGGGGGGGCGTAGAGCCCCAGCATTTT. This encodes CASSARGGVEPQHF.

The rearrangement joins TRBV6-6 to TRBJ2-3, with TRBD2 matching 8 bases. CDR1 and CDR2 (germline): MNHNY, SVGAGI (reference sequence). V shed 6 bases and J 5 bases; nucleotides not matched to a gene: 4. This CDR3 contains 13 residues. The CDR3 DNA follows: TGTGCCAGCAGACGGGGGGGCCTAGATACGCAGTATTTT. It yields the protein CASRRGGLDTQYF.

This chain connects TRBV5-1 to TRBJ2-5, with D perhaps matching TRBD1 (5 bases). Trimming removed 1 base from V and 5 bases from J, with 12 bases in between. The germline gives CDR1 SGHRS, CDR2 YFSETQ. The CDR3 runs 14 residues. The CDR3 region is CASSLRAGKETQYF. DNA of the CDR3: TGCGCCAGCAGCTTGAGGGCAGGGAAGGAGACCCAGTACTTC.

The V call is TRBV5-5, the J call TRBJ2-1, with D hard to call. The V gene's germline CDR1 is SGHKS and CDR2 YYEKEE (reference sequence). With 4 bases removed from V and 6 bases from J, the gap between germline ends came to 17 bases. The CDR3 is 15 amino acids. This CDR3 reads CASSPSLGLLNEQFF. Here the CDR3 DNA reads TGTGCCAGCAGCCCCTCATTGGGCCTTCTCAATGAGCAGTTCTTC.

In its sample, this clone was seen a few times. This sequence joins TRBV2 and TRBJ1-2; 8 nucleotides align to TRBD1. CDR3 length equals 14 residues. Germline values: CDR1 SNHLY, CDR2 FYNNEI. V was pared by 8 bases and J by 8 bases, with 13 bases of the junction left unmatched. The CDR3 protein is CASYTPGQDIGYTF. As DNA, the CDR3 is TGTGCCAGCTACACGCCGGGACAGGATATCGGCTACACCTTC. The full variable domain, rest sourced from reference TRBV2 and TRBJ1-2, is EPEVTQTPSHQVTQMGQEVILRCVPISNHLYFYWYRQILGQKVEFLVSFYNNEISEKSEIFDDQFSVERPDGSNFTLKIRSTKLEDSAMYFCASYTPGQDIGYTFGSGTRLTVV.

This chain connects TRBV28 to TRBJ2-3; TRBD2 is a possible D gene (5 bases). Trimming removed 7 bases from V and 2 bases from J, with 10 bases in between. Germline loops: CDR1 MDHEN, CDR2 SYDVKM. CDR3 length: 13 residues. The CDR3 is CASTREYTDTQYF. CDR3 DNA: TGTGCCAGCACGAGGGAGTACACAGATACGCAGTATTTT. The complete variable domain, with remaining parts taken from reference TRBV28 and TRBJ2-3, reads DVKVTQSSRYLVKRTGEKVFLECVQDMDHENMFWYRQDPGLGLRLIYFSYDVKMKEKGDIPEGYSVSREKKERFSLILESASTNQTSMYLCASTREYTDTQYFGPGTRLTVL.

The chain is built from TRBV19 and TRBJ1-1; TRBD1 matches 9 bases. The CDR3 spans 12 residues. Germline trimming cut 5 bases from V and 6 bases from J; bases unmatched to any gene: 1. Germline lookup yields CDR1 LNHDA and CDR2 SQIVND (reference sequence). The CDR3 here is CASSRQGAEAFF. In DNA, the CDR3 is TGTGCCAGTAGTCGACAGGGGGCTGAAGCTTTCTTT.

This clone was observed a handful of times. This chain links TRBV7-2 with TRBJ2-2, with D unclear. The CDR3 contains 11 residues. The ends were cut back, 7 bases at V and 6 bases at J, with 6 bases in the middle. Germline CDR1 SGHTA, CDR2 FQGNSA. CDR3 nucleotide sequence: TGTGCCAGCAATTCCGCCGGGGAGCTGTTTTTT. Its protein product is CASNSAGELFF.

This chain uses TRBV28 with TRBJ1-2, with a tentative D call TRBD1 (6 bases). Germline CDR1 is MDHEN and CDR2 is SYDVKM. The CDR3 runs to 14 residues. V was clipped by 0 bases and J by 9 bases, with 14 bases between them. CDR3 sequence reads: CASSLWGAGLSYTF. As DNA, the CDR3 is TGTGCCAGCAGTTTATGGGGGGCAGGGCTGAGCTACACCTTC.